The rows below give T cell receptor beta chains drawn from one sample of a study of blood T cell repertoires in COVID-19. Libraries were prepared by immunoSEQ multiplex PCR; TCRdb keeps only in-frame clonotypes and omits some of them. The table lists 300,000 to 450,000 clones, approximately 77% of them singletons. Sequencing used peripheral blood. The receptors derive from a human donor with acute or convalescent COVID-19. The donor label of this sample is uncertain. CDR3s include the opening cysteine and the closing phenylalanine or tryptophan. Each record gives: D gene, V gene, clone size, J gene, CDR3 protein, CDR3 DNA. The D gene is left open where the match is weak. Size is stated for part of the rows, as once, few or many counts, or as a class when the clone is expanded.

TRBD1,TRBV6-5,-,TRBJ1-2,CASSLTGGVWYGYTF,TGTGCCAGCAGTCTGACAGGGGGCGTATGGTATGGCTACACCTTC
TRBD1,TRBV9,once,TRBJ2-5,CASSAAKGAGGETQYF,TGTGCCAGCAGTGCGGCTAAGGGGGCGGGCGGAGAGACCCAGTACTTC
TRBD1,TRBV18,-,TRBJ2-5,CASSPNGGTGRETQYF,TGTGCCAGCTCACCCAACGGAGGGACAGGGAGGGAGACCCAGTACTTC
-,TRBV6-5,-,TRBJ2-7,CASRTSYEQYF,TGTGCCAGCAGAACTAGCTACGAGCAGTACTTC
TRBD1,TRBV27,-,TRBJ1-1,CASSLHTGGGTEAFF,TGTGCCAGCAGTTTACATACAGGGGGCGGAACTGAAGCTTTCTTT
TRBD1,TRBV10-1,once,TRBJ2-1,CASSVWTGGLTGPYNEQFF,TGCGCCAGCAGTGTTTGGACAGGGGGCTTGACGGGACCTTACAATGAGCAGTTCTTC
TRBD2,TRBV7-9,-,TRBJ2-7,CASSLNWGTSGRAGEQYF,TGTGCCAGCAGCTTAAATTGGGGGACTAGCGGGAGGGCCGGGGAGCAGTACTTC
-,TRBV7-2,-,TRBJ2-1,CASRRGGGTYNEQFF,TGTGCCAGCAGAAGGGGTGGGGGGACCTACAATGAGCAGTTCTTC
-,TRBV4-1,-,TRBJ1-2,CASSQDGAGNYGYTF,TGCGCCAGCAGCCAAGATGGAGCGGGGAACTATGGCTACACCTTC
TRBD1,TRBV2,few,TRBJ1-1,CASIPGQILNTEAFF,TGTGCCAGCATCCCGGGACAGATATTGAACACTGAAGCTTTCTTT
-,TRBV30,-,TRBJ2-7,CAWTGGHSYEQYF,TGTGCCTGGACAGGCGGGCACTCCTACGAGCAGTACTTC
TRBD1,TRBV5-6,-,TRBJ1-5,CASSSDRGQQPQHF,TGTGCCAGCAGCTCAGACAGGGGCCAACAGCCCCAGCATTTT
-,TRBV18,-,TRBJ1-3,CASSLLDTSVSGNTIYF,TGTGCCAGCTCACTCCTGGACACCTCCGTCTCTGGAAACACCATATATTTT
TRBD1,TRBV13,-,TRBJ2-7,CASSFPGQGYEQYF,TGTGCCAGCAGCTTTCCCGGACAGGGCTACGAGCAGTACTTC
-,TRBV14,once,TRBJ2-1,CASSQQRASYNEQFF,TGTGCCAGCAGCCAACAGCGGGCCTCCTACAATGAGCAGTTCTTC
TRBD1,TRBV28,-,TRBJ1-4,CASSFRGGQGNEKLFF,TGTGCCAGCAGTTTTAGGGGCGGACAGGGGAATGAAAAACTGTTTTTT
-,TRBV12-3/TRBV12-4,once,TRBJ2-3,CASSPVFTDTQYF,TGTGCCAGCAGCCCCGTATTCACAGATACGCAGTATTTT
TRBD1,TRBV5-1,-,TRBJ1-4,CASSFLQGGGGEKLFF,TGCGCCAGCAGCTTCCTCCAGGGGGGTGGCGGTGAAAAACTGTTTTTT
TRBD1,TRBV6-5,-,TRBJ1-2,CASSSKSRRQGDGYTF,TGTGCCAGCAGTTCAAAATCCCGCCGACAGGGGGATGGCTACACCTTC
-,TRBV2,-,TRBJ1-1,CASSYSTVSVRAFF,TGTGCCAGCAGTTATTCGACAGTATCGGTCCGGGCTTTCTTT
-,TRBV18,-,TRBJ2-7,CASSLQAGPYEQYF,TGTGCCAGCTCACTCCAGGCAGGGCCCTACGAGCAGTACTTC
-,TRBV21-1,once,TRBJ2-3,CASSKGNQGMSDTQYF,TGTGCCAGCAGCAAAGGGAACCAGGGGATGTCGGATACGCAGTATTTT
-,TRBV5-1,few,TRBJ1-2,CASSVDAQGGGYTF,TGCGCCAGCAGCGTGGACGCACAGGGCGGTGGCTACACCTTC
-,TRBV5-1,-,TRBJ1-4,CASSPYTGIGEKLFF,TGCGCCAGCAGCCCGTACACAGGGATAGGTGAAAAACTGTTTTTT
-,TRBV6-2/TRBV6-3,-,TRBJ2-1,CASSFLGLVQFF,TGTGCCAGCAGTTTTCTAGGCCTGGTGCAGTTCTTC
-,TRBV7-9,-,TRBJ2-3,CASSPPAGLSTDTQYF,TGTGCCAGCAGCCCCCCCGCCGGACTCAGCACAGATACGCAGTATTTT
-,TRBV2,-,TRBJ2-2,CASSVQGATGELFF,TGTGCCAGCAGTGTTCAGGGTGCCACCGGGGAGCTGTTTTTT
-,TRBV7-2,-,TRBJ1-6,CASSFSGFRSPLHF,TGTGCCAGCAGCTTTTCCGGCTTCAGGTCACCCCTCCACTTT
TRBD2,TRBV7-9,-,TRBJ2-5,CASTKGGPAAGVPLGETQYF,TGTGCCAGCACCAAGGGGGGGCCCGCAGCGGGGGTTCCTCTTGGGGAGACCCAGTACTTC
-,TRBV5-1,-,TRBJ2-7,CASSYIARDIGEQYF,TGCGCCAGCAGCTATATCGCCCGGGACATCGGCGAGCAGTACTTC
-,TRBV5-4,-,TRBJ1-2,CASSPRQAGYGYTF,TGTGCCAGCAGCCCCCGACAGGCGGGTTATGGCTACACCTTC
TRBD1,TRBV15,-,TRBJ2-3,CATSRRWTGNTDTQYF,TGTGCCACCAGCAGACGGTGGACAGGGAACACAGATACGCAGTATTTT
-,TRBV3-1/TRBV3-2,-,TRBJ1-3,CASRNRQVSGNTIYF,TGTGCCAGCAGAAATCGACAGGTCTCTGGAAACACCATATATTTT
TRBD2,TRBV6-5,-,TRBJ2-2,CASSTSGSTGELFF,TGTGCCAGCAGTACTAGCGGGAGTACCGGGGAGCTGTTTTTT
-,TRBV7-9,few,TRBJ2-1,CASSQTSNDNEQFF,TGTGCCAGCAGCCAGACTAGTAACGACAATGAGCAGTTCTTC
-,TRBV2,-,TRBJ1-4,CASRAGGTFNEKLFF,TGTGCCAGCAGAGCCGGCGGGACCTTTAACGAAAAACTGTTTTTT
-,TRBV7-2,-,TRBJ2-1,CASSLGYADNEQFF,TGTGCCAGCAGCTTAGGGTATGCGGACAATGAGCAGTTCTTC
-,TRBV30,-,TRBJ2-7,CAWMVTHSGEQYF,TGTGCCTGGATGGTTACGCACTCGGGGGAGCAGTACTTC
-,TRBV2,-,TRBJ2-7,CASQGLAYEQYF,TGTGCCAGCCAGGGATTAGCCTACGAGCAGTACTTC